Listed below are T cell receptor beta chains from one sample, sequenced in a study of blood T cell repertoires in COVID-19. Only in-frame clones appear in the TCRdb table, and some are missing; sequencing was by immunoSEQ multiplex PCR. The sample contains 250,000 to 300,000 clones, around 81% of which appear only once. The sequencing sample was made of peripheral blood. Every receptor here comes from a woman between 55 and 75 years old with active or convalescent COVID-19. Each CDR3 is given with its conserved first and last residue. D genes are given only for firm matches. The size of a clone is reported for some rows only, either as once, few or many, or as a class for expanded clones.

j_call clone_size d_call v_call cdr3_nt cdr3_aa
TRBJ1-3 . TRBD1 TRBV19 TGTGCCAGCAAAGACAGGGGCGCTTCAAACACCATATATTTT CASKDRGASNTIYF
TRBJ2-7 . TRBD2 TRBV28 TGTGCCAGCAGGGGCGGGGGGACCCCCTACGAGCAGTACTTC CASRGGGTPYEQYF
TRBJ1-1 . TRBD1 TRBV5-8 TGTGCCAGCAGCTCGTGGTGGGGACAGGGAAGGTTCCCGGAGAACACTGAAGCTTTCTTT CASSSWWGQGRFPENTEAFF
TRBJ2-3 . TRBD1 TRBV9 TGTGCCAGCAGCGATGGACAGGGCCCATACACAGATACGCAGTATTTT CASSDGQGPYTDTQYF
TRBJ2-4 . . TRBV3-1/TRBV3-2 TGTGCCAGCAGCCAAGATGCGGGACAAAACATTCAGTACTTC CASSQDAGQNIQYF
TRBJ2-3 few . TRBV18 TGTGCCAGCTCACCACCGTTTTCCGGGGGAGGTAGCGCAGATACGCAGTATTTT CASSPPFSGGGSADTQYF
TRBJ2-2 . TRBD2 TRBV5-1 TGCGCCAGCAGCTTGGATCCAGCGGGGACCGGGGAGCTGTTTTTT CASSLDPAGTGELFF
TRBJ2-1 . TRBD1 TRBV30 TGTGCCTGGAGTGACGGGACAGCCTACAATGAGCAGTTCTTC CAWSDGTAYNEQFF
TRBJ1-5 few . TRBV18 TGTGCCAGCTCACCACCGGCACCTTATAGCAATCAGCCCCAGCATTTT CASSPPAPYSNQPQHF
TRBJ2-7 . TRBD1 TRBV5-1 TGCGCCAGCAGGCCCATCACGACAGGGGAGATCTACGAGCAGTACTTC CASRPITTGEIYEQYF